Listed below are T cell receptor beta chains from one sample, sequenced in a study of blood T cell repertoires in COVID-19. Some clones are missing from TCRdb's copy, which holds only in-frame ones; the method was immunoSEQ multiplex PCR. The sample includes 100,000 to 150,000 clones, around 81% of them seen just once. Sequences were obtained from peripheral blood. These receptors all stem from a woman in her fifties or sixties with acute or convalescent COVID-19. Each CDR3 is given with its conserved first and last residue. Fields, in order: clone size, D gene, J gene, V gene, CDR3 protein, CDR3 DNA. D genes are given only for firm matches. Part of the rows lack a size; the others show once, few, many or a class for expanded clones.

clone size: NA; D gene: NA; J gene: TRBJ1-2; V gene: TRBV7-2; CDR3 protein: CASSLAAGRGYTF; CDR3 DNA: TGTGCCAGCAGCTTAGCGGCAGGGCGTGGCTACACCTTC
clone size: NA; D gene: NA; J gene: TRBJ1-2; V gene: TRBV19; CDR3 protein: CASSTPRRANYGYTF; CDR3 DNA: TGTGCCAGTAGTACTCCCCGCAGGGCTAACTATGGCTACACCTTC
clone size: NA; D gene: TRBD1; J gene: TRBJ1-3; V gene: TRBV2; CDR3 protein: CASSAQGGLSGNTIYF; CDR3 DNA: TGTGCCAGCAGTGCCCAGGGGGGATTATCTGGAAACACCATATATTTT
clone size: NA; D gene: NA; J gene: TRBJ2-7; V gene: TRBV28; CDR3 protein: CASRPGVGLSYEQYF; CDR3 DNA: TGTGCCAGCAGGCCAGGGGTAGGGCTCTCCTACGAGCAGTACTTC
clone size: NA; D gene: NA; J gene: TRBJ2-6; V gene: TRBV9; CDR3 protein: CASSSSLRRSGANVLTF; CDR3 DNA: TGTGCCAGCAGCTCCTCACTACGCCGCTCTGGGGCCAACGTCCTGACTTTC
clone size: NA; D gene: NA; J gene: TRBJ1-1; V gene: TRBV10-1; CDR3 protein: CASSESGGAAFF; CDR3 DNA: TGCGCCAGCAGTGAGTCGGGGGGGGCCGCTTTCTTT
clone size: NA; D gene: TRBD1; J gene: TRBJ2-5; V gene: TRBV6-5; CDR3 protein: CASSSTGGGGTQYF; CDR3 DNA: TGTGCCAGCAGCTCGACAGGGGGTGGAGGGACCCAGTACTTC
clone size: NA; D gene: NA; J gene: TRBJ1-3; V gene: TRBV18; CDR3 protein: CASSSQTFTSGNTIYF; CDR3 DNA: TGTGCCAGCTCATCACAGACATTCACCTCTGGAAACACCATATATTTT
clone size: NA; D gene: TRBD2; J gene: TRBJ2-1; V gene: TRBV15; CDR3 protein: CATSPFSGGADEQFF; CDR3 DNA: TGTGCCACCAGCCCGTTTAGCGGGGGGGCAGATGAGCAGTTCTTC
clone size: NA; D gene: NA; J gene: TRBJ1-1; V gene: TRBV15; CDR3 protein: CATRQQGYTEAFF; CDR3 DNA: TGTGCCACCAGACAGCAGGGATACACTGAAGCTTTCTTT
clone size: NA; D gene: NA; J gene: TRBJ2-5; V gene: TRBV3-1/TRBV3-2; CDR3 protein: CASSRSRTELETQYF; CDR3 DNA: TGTGCCAGCAGCCGAAGCAGGACTGAACTAGAGACCCAGTACTTC
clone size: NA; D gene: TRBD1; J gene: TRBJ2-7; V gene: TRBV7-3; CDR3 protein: CASSISGTGGYEQYF; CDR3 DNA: TGTGCCAGCAGCATCTCCGGGACAGGGGGCTACGAGCAGTACTTC
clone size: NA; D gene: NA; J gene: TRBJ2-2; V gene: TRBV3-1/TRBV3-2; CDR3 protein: CASSQFLSGELFF; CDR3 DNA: TGTGCCAGCAGCCAGTTCCTTTCCGGGGAGCTGTTTTTT
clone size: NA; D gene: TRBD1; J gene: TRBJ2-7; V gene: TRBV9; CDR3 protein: CASSVAAGGSYEQYF; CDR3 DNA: TGTGCCAGCAGCGTAGCCGCAGGGGGCTCCTACGAGCAGTACTTC
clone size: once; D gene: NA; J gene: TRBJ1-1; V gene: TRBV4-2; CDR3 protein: CASSQEGHEAFF; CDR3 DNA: TGTGCCAGCAGCCAAGAGGGACATGAAGCTTTCTTT
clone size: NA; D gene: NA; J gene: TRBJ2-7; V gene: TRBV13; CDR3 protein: CASSSSPYEQYF; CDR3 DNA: TGTGCCAGCAGCTCGTCCCCCTACGAGCAGTACTTC
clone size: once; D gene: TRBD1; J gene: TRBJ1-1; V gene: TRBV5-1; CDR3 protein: CASGQGVNTEAFF; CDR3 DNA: TGCGCCAGTGGACAGGGGGTGAACACTGAAGCTTTCTTT
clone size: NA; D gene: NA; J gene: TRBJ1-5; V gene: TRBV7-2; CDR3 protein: CASSFRGNQPQHF; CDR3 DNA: TGTGCCAGCAGCTTCAGGGGTAATCAGCCCCAGCATTTT